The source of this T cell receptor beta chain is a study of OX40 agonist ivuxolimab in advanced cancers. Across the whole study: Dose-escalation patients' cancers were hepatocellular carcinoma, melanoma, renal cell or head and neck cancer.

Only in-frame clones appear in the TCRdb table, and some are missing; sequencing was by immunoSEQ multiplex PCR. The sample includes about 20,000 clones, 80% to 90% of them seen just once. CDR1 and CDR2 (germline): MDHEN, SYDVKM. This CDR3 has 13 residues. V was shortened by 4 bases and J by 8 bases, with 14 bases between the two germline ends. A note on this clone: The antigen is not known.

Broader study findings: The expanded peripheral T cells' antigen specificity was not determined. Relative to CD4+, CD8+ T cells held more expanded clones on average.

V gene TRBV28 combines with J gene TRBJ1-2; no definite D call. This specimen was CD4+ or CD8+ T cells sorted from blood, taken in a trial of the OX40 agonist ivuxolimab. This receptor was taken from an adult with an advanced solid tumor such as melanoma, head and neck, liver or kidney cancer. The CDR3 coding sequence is TGTGCCAGCAGTTCTAACATACAACCCGGCTACACCTTC. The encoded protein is CASSSNIQPGYTF.